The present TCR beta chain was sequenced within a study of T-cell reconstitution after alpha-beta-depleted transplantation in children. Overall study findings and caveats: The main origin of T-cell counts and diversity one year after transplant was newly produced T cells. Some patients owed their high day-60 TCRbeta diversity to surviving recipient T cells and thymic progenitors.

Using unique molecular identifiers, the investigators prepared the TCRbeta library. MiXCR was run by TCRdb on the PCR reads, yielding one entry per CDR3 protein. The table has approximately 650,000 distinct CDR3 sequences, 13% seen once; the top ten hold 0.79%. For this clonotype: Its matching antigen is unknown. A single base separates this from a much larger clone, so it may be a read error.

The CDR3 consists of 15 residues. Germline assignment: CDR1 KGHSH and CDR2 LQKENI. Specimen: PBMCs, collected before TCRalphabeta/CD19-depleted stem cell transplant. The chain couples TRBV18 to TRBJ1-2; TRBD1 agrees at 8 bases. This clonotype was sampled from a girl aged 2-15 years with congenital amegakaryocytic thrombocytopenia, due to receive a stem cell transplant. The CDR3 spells CASSPLGQVNYGYPF. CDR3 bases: TGTGCCAGCTCACCTTTGGGACAGGTTAACTATGGCTACCCCTTC.